This T cell receptor beta chain is drawn from a study of T cells in Graves' hyperthyroidism and ophthalmopathy. General study results and limits: A model using 13 V-J features told ophthalmopathy apart from stable hyperthyroidism.

Exclusion followed for patients with uncontrolled infection, other autoimmune disease, pregnancy or lactation. Amplified regions were TCR beta CDR3 sequences from RNA transcripts. First-round RT-PCR of the TCR CDR3 relied on the HTBI primer set. TCRdb ran MiXCR on the multiplex PCR reads and lists one entry per CDR3 protein. The sample has 250,000 or so distinct CDR3 sequences, 16% seen once; the top ten hold approximately 30%. This clonotype was observed many times. What it recognizes is unknown. The V gene end was trimmed by 1 base and the J gene end by 9 bases; junction bases not matched to a gene: 11. The CDR3 extends over 16 amino acids. Germline V gene lookup returns CDR1 MGHRA and CDR2 YSYEKL.

The origin of this receptor is a woman under 30 with Graves' ophthalmopathy. The sequenced sample was blood. This chain connects TRBV4-1 to TRBJ1-2, with 10 bases lining up with TRBD1. CDR3 amino acids: CASSQGHDRGRIRYTF. The CDR3 nucleotides are TGCGCCAGCAGCCAAGGTCATGACAGGGGGCGTATCCGCTACACCTTC.